This TCR beta chain was profiled in a study of early T cells in non-severe SARS-CoV-2 infection. Study-wide background: Sequenced bulk RNA came from whole blood that was unsorted, and chains were unpaired. Overall study findings and caveats: CD4 and private specificities were missed by VDJdb matching, which favored anti-spike CD8 responses.

Attached unique molecular identifiers marked individual cDNA molecules. Via MiXCR, TCRdb re-called the 5' RACE reads, giving one row per CDR3 protein. The sample includes around 46,000 distinct CDR3 sequences, about 5.6% seen only once; the top ten take 4.5%. This clonotype was found a few times. What it binds is not known. The sequence was obtained from an adult who was a healthcare worker with PCR-confirmed SARS-CoV-2 infection or an uninfected control (not recorded which). The specimen was whole blood.

CDR3 sequence (DNA): TGTGCCAGCAGCCCCATAGTGGGGTCCGAGCAGTACTTC. Translating it yields CASSPIVGSEQYF. This rearrangement joins TRBV7-9 to TRBJ2-7; D is undetermined. CDR3 length: 13 amino acids. The germline V gene has CDR1 SEHNR and CDR2 FQNEAQ (reference sequence). Between the trimmed V and J ends, which lost 5 bases and 6 bases, there was a span of 14 bases.